This TCR beta chain was sequenced during a study of T cells in Graves' hyperthyroidism and ophthalmopathy. This clonotype was counted many times. TCR beta CDR3 regions were amplified from RNA. With the HTBI primer set, the TCR CDR3 went through a first round of RT-PCR. TCRdb passed the multiplex PCR reads through MiXCR, listing each CDR3 protein once. The table has nearly 600,000 distinct CDR3 sequences, over 12% seen once. The CDR3 contains 15 residues. From germline, CDR1 is LGHDT and CDR2 YNNKEL (reference sequence). V lost 6 bases, J lost 3 bases, and 17 bases lay in between. Sequenced input: blood. The J gene is TRBJ1-2, the V gene TRBV3-1; D uncertain. This clonotype was sampled from a woman aged 18-30 years with Graves' ophthalmopathy. CDR3 protein: CASSPRAPWDYGYTF. The DNA of the CDR3 is TGTGCCAGCAGTCCCCGGGCTCCATGGGACTATGGCTACACCTTC.